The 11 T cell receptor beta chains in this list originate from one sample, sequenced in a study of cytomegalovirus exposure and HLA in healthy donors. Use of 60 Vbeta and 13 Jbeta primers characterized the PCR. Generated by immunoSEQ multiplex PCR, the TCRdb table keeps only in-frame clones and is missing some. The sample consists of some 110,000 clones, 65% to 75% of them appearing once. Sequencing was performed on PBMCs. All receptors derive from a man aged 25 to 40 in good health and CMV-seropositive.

The CDR3 region is CATPAGTGVNSNQPQHF. The DNA for the CDR3 is TGTGCCACGCCTGCTGGGACAGGAGTCAATAGCAATCAGCCCCAGCATTTT. The V gene is TRBV21-1, the J gene TRBJ1-5; TRBD1, as called in the table, went unchecked against the DNA. TRBV21-1 is recorded as a pseudogene. The CDR3 sequence is 17 residues long.

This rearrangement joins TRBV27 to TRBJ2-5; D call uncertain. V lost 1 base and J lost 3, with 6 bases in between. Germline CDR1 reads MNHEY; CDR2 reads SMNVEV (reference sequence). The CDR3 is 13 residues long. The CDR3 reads CASSLWQKETQYF. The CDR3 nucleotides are TGTGCCAGCAGTTTATGGCAGAAAGAGACCCAGTACTTC.

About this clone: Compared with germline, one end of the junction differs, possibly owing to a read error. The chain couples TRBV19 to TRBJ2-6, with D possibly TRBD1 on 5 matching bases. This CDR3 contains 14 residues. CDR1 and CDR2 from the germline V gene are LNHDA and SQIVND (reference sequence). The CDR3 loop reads CASSTESGANVLPF. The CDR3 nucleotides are TGTGCCAGTAGTACGGAATCTGGGGCCAACGTCCTGCCTTTC.

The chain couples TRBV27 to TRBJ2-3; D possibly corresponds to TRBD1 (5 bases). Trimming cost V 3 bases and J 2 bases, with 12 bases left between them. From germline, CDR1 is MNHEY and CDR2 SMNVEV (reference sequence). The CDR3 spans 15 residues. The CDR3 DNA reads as TGTGCCAGCAGTTTTATTCAGGGCCACACAGATACGCAGTATTTT. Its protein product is CASSFIQGHTDTQYF.

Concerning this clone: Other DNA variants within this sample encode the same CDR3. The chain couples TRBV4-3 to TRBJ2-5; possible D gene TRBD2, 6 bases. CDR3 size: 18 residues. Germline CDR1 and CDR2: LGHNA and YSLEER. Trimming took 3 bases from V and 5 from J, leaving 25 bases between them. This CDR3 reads CASSQGVGGWGRGETQYF. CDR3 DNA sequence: TGCGCCAGCAGCCAGGGGGTAGGAGGGTGGGGACGCGGTGAGACCCAGTACTTC.

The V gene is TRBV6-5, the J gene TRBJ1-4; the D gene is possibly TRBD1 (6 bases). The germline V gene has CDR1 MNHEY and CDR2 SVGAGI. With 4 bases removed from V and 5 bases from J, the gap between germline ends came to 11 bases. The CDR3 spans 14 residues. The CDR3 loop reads CASSLGGDNEKLFF. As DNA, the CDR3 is TGTGCCAGCAGTTTAGGGGGAGACAATGAAAAACTGTTTTTT.

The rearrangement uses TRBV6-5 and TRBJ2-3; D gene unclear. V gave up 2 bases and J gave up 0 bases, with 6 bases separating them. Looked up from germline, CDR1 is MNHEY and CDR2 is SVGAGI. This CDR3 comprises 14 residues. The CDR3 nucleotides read TGTGCCAGCAGTTACAGAGCTAGCACAGATACGCAGTATTTT. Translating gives CASSYRASTDTQYF.

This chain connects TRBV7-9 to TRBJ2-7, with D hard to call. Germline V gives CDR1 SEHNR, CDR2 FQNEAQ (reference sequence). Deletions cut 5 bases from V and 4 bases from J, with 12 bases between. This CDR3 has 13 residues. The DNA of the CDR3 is TGTGCCAGCAGCCCAGACTCGCATTACGAGCAGTACTTC. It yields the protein CASSPDSHYEQYF.

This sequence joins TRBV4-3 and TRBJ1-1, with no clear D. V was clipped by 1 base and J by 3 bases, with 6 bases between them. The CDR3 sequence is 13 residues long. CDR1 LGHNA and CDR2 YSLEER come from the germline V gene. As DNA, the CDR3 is TGCGCCAGCAGCCAAGGGTCGGACACTGAAGCTTTCTTT. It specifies CASSQGSDTEAFF.

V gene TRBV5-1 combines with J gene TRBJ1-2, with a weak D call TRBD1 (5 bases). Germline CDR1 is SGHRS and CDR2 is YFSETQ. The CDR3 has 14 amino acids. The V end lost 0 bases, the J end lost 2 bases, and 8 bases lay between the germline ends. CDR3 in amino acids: CASSLEAGNYGYTF. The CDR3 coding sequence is TGCGCCAGCAGCTTGGAAGCAGGGAACTATGGCTACACCTTC.

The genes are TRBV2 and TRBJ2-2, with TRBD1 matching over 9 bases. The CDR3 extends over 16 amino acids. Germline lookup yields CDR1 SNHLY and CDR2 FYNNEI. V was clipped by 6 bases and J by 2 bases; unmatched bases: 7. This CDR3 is CASSHEQGANTGELFF. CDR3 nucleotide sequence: TGTGCCAGCAGCCACGAACAGGGGGCTAACACCGGGGAGCTGTTTTTT. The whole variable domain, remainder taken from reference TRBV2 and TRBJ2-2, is EPEVTQTPSHQVTQMGQEVILRCVPISNHLYFYWYRQILGQKVEFLVSFYNNEISEKSEIFDDQFSVERPDGSNFTLKIRSTKLEDSAMYFCASSHEQGANTGELFFGEGSRLTVL.